Listed below are T cell receptor beta chains from one sample, sequenced in a study of PD-1 blockade in classical Hodgkin lymphoma. Profiled with immunoSEQ multiplex PCR; TCRdb holds only in-frame clones, not every one. The sample consists of some 96,000 clones, roughly 92% of them appearing once. The specimen comprised peripheral blood mononuclear cells (PBMCs), sampled at baseline. The receptors originated from a human donor with classical Hodgkin lymphoma. Both conserved end residues are part of each CDR3. The D gene is left open where the match is weak. Where a row states a size, it is once, few, many or the class of an expanded clone; other rows omit it.

TRBJ2-2	.	.	TRBV2	TGTGCCAGCAGGCCTCTCCACCCGGGACAGGAGCTGTTTTTT	CASRPLHPGQELFF
TRBJ2-7	.	.	TRBV11-2	TGTGCCAGCAGCCCAGGACTCTCCTACGAGCAGTACTTC	CASSPGLSYEQYF
TRBJ1-5	.	.	TRBV28	TGTGCCAGCGGGACCCCAGCGGGGGTCAATCAGCCCCAGCATTTT	CASGTPAGVNQPQHF
TRBJ1-1	.	.	TRBV4-2	TGTGCCAGCAGCCGGGTTGGGAACACTGAAGCTTTCTTT	CASSRVGNTEAFF
TRBJ1-2	TRBD1	.	TRBV6-1	TGTGCCGTTCAGGGGGCGCCCAACTCTAACTATGGCTACACCTTC	CAVQGAPNSNYGYTF
TRBJ1-2	.	.	TRBV6-5	TGTGCCAGCAGTTACTCTCCGTGGACAGAGACTTATGGCTACACCTTC	CASSYSPWTETYGYTF
TRBJ2-1	.	.	TRBV12-5	TGTGCTAGTGGTTTTGAGTCCGAGCAGTTCTTC	CASGFESEQFF
TRBJ1-2	TRBD1	.	TRBV19	TGTGCCAGTAGTATAGAAACCCCCACAGGGGACTCCTATGGCTACACCTTC	CASSIETPTGDSYGYTF
TRBJ2-7	.	.	TRBV6-1	TGTGCCAGCAGTGACATCCCACCCCCTAGTGAGCAGTACTTC	CASSDIPPPSEQYF
TRBJ1-1	TRBD1	few	TRBV5-4	TGTGCCAGCAGCCCCCCAGGGGGCGGAGAAGCTTTCTTT	CASSPPGGGEAFF
TRBJ2-2	.	.	TRBV21-1	TGTGCCAGCAGCCCCAGGGTCCCCGGGGAGCTGTTTTTT	CASSPRVPGELFF
TRBJ1-1	.	.	TRBV5-1	TGCGCCAGCGGCAACTTCGCTGAAGCTTTCTTT	CASGNFAEAFF
TRBJ2-7	.	.	TRBV27	TGTGCCAGTGGGGGAAGCGCCGGACACGAGCAGTACTTC	CASGGSAGHEQYF
TRBJ2-7	TRBD2	once	TRBV5-1	TGCGCCAGCCGACGACTAGCGGAGGGATCCTACGAGCAGTACTTC	CASRRLAEGSYEQYF
TRBJ2-3	TRBD2	.	TRBV7-3	TGTGCCAGCAGCCTCGGACTAGCGGGAGGCACCGCGCAGTATTTT	CASSLGLAGGTAQYF
TRBJ2-7	.	.	TRBV28	TGTGCCAGCAGTTTAAGGATTTCGGTGGAGCAGTACTTC	CASSLRISVEQYF
TRBJ2-3	TRBD2	.	TRBV27	TGTGCCATAGGGACTAGCGGTACCACAGATACGCAGTATTTT	CAIGTSGTTDTQYF
TRBJ2-5	TRBD1	few	TRBV5-1	TGCGCCAGCAGCCCCACTTCAGGGGGAAGGGAGACCCAGTACTTC	CASSPTSGGRETQYF
TRBJ1-1	.	.	TRBV14	TGTGCCAGTGGGGAGGGGATGAACACTGAAGCTTTCTTT	CASGEGMNTEAFF
TRBJ2-1	TRBD2	.	TRBV9	TGTGCCAGCAGCGCCGCGGGAGTGACCTACAATGAGCAGTTCTTC	CASSAAGVTYNEQFF
TRBJ2-2	TRBD2	.	TRBV6-1	TGTGCCAGCAGTGAAGCGCTACTAGCGGCGAACACCGGGGAGCTGTTTTTT	CASSEALLAANTGELFF
TRBJ2-5	.	.	TRBV5-4	TGTGCCAGCAGCCTCCCTGACAGGCAAGAGACCCAGTACTTC	CASSLPDRQETQYF
TRBJ1-2	TRBD1	.	TRBV7-3	TGTGCCAGCAGCCCGGGGACAGGGACCTACACCTTC	CASSPGTGTYTF
TRBJ2-2	.	.	TRBV9	TGTGCCAGCAGCCCATCCCGAGCCGGGGAGCTGTTTTTT	CASSPSRAGELFF
TRBJ2-5	.	.	TRBV27	TGTGCCAGCAGTTTTGAGGGGGAAGAGACCCAATACTTC	CASSFEGEETQYF
TRBJ1-3	TRBD1	.	TRBV19	TGTGCCAGGAACCTTGGCACGGGGACAGGGGGAAAAAACACCATATATTTT	CARNLGTGTGGKNTIYF
TRBJ2-7	TRBD1	.	TRBV27	TGTGCCAGCAGTTTACAGGGGGCTAACTACGGGCAGTACTTC	CASSLQGANYGQYF
TRBJ1-1	.	.	TRBV29-1	TGCAGCGTTGTGGGGGCGTTGGCAGGGAGGGGTGAAGCTTTCTTT	CSVVGALAGRGEAFF
TRBJ1-2	.	.	TRBV28	TGTGCCAGCAGTTTAGGTGACGTCTTAGGGGCTGCGGGCTACACCTTC	CASSLGDVLGAAGYTF
TRBJ2-3	TRBD2	.	TRBV7-8	TGTGCCAGCAGCCCTCTAGCGGGAGACACAGATACGCAGTATTTT	CASSPLAGDTDTQYF
TRBJ1-2	TRBD1	.	TRBV25-1	TGTGCCAGCAGTTATGGACAGGGGGCTCTTGGCTACACCTTC	CASSYGQGALGYTF
TRBJ2-7	.	.	TRBV28	TGTGCCAGCACCCAGTTAACTAGCTCCTACGAGCAGTACTTC	CASTQLTSSYEQYF
TRBJ2-5	.	.	TRBV11-2	TGTGCCAGCAGCTTAGATAGGGAAGAGACCCAGTACTTC	CASSLDREETQYF
TRBJ2-1	.	.	TRBV11-2	TGTGCCAGCGGGACCAATGAGCAGTTCTTC	CASGTNEQFF
TRBJ2-1	.	.	TRBV11-2	TGTGCCAGCAGCCGACTCCTGTCCTACAATGAGCAGTTCTTC	CASSRLLSYNEQFF
TRBJ2-3	.	.	TRBV18	TGTGCCAGCTCACCAGAATTGCGGGGCTGGGGCACAGATACGCAGTATTTT	CASSPELRGWGTDTQYF
TRBJ1-5	.	.	TRBV19	TGTGCCAGTACCCCTTTCCCGGGACACATTTATCAGCCCCAGCATTTT	CASTPFPGHIYQPQHF
TRBJ2-7	TRBD2	.	TRBV4-1	TGCGCCAGCAGCTACGGACTAGCGGAGAATTACGAGCAGTACTTC	CASSYGLAENYEQYF
TRBJ1-1	.	.	TRBV5-1	TGCGCCAGCAGCTTTTCTGGGGGCGTGAGGACTGAAGCTTTCTTT	CASSFSGGVRTEAFF
TRBJ2-5	TRBD1	.	TRBV7-6	TGTGCCAGCAGCTTTGGGGGCCCGGGACAGGGTGGTGGGACCCAGTACTTC	CASSFGGPGQGGGTQYF
TRBJ2-2	.	.	TRBV30	TGTGCCTGGAGTCGACAGAACACCGGGGAGCTGTTTTTT	CAWSRQNTGELFF
TRBJ1-5	.	.	TRBV27	TGTGCCAGCAGTCGGGTGGCCAATCAGCCCCAGCATTTT	CASSRVANQPQHF
TRBJ2-7	.	once	TRBV6-5	TGTGCCAGCAGTTACCGGGGCTGGGAGTTGGGCAACGAGCAGTACTTC	CASSYRGWELGNEQYF
TRBJ1-2	.	.	TRBV5-6	TGTGCCAGCAGCTTGGAAGGGGATGGGCTCTATGGCTACACCTTC	CASSLEGDGLYGYTF